This TCR beta chain emerged from a study of blood T cell repertoires in COVID-19 (dated by TCRdb to about 2020). About the full investigation: Samples from collaborators originated in the United States, Italy and Spain and spanned both the acute and convalescent phases of COVID-19. The material from the prospective study consisted of cDNA or gDNA derived from T cells, B-cell-depleted T cells, or PBMCs. Subjects who had been exposed to COVID-19, were actively infected with it, or had recovered from it provided the deeply sampled blood TCRbeta repertoires that made up the dataset. The repertoires were released in a freely available public database meant as a resource for research on the immune response to SARS-CoV-2. The samples were drawn from the first 160 participants of the ongoing ImmuneRACE study and from 1,254 subjects provided by 6 global collaborators. Sample metadata almost always included a de-identified subject ID, COVID-19 status, age in years and sex. Where available, HLA class I and class II types were obtained from metadata supplied by the sample provider rather than from assay-based typing.

Concerning this clone itself: The antigen this receptor binds is unknown. Base qualities are not provided; no much larger clone lies one nucleotide away.

TCRbeta CDR3 regions were amplified from genomic DNA using the immunoSEQ Assay, a bias-controlled multiplex PCR. As for the original processing: Within the assay, amplification of reference gene primers was used to estimate how many nucleated cells each sample contained. To quantify the absolute abundance of each unique TCRbeta CDR3 rearrangement, sequence reads were collapsed and filtered. For each sample, productive Simpson clonality was calculated as the square root of Simpson's diversity index over productive rearrangements. TCRdb stores this immuneACCESS table with in-frame sequences only. Part of the clones is absent; in the studies checked, under half of the shortfall reflects unresolved V genes, and no reason is known for the rest. V and J calls and clone size are copied from that table; D and trimming were computed from the DNA. The sample table contains 200,000 to 300,000 clones; only one count was recorded for over 75% of them. The ten largest clones add up to 9.1% of the sample.

What the study reported, not specific to this receptor: The amount of clinical and demographic metadata varied by source and participant and was provided uncurated.

Participants in the prospective study were enrolled through a virtual design, were aged roughly 18 to 100 years, and lived in about two dozen United States geographic areas. In the prospective study, cohorts were assigned on the basis of participant-reported clinical history obtained from a screening survey and a study questionnaire. Mobile phlebotomists in the prospective study collected whole blood, serum and a nasopharyngeal or oropharyngeal swab from every participant. Prospective study participants could optionally give additional blood draws and questionnaires over an approximately 2-month period. Prospective study blood samples were shipped either frozen or at room temperature before DNA extraction. Source material: PBMCs or T cells enriched from blood (not recorded which). This TCR was recovered from a woman aged 45-65 years with acute COVID-19.

The DNA sequence is given as TGCGCCAGCACAATGGCACAGAAGGACTATGGCTACACCTTC. Its translation reads: CASTMAQKDYGYTF. This receptor chain uses TRBV10-2 and TRBJ1-2, with no reliable assignment of the D segment. The CDR3 contains 14 residues, cysteine and phenylalanine counted. Here the CDR3 DNA is all that survives: 42 bases in frame from base 1. Between the V and J ends, shortened by 7 bases and 3 bases respectively, the junction contains 15 bases. The germline V gene gives CDR1 as WSHSY and CDR2 as SAAADI.